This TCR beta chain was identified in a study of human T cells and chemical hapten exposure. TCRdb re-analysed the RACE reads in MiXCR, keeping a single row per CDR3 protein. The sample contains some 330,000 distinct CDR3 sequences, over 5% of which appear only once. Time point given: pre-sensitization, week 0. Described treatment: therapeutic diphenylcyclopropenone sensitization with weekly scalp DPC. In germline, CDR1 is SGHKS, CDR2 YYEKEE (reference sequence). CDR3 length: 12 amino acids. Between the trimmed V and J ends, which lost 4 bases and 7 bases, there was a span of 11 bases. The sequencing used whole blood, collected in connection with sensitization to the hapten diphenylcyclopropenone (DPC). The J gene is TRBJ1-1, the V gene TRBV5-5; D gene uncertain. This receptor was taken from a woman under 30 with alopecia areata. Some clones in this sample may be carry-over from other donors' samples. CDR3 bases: TGTGCCAGCAGCCCGGACGGAGGTGAAGCTTTCTTT. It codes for CASSPDGGEAFF.